Only a few counts were recorded for the clone carrying this TCR beta chain. This sample stems from a study of T-cell reconstitution after alpha-beta-depleted transplantation in children. Unique molecular identifiers were built into the TCRbeta library. TCRdb processed the PCR reads anew with MiXCR; each CDR3 protein has one entry. The sample includes a few hundred thousand distinct CDR3 sequences, 27% of them seen just once. V dropped 3 bases and J dropped 2; count of bases not matched to a gene: 7. Looked up from germline, CDR1 is MNHEY and CDR2 is SMNVEV (reference sequence). The CDR3 is made up of 16 amino acids.

The source material was PBMCs, sampled before TCRalphabeta/CD19-depleted stem cell transplant. The chain combines TRBV27 with TRBJ1-2, with 9 bases identical to TRBD1. The receptor's source is a boy under three years old with Wiskott-Aldrich syndrome, due to receive a stem cell transplant. The CDR3 nucleotides read TGTGCCAGCAGTTTTCGGGGGGACAGGGTAAACTATGGCTACACCTTC. This sequence encodes CASSFRGDRVNYGYTF.